These T cell receptor beta chains were read from a single sample in a study of cytomegalovirus exposure and HLA in healthy donors. Sequenced by immunoSEQ multiplex PCR; TCRdb stores in-frame clones only, minus some. There are over 100,000 clones in the sample; 85% to 90% occur only once, and 5.2% lies in the top ten. The sample was PBMCs. Receptor source: a woman in her thirties in good health and CMV-seronegative. CDR3s include the opening cysteine and the closing phenylalanine or tryptophan. The D gene is left open where the match is weak. The size entry is marked missing in some rows and otherwise reads once, few, many or a size class.

len: 16; abundance: once; j_gene: TRBJ2-7; d_gene: TRBD2; v_gene: TRBV5-4; CDR3nt: TGTGCCAGCAGCGCAGGCTCTAGCGGAGAGATCTACGAGCAGTACTTC; CDR3aa: CASSAGSSGEIYEQYF
len: 15; abundance: NA; j_gene: TRBJ1-5; d_gene: NA; v_gene: TRBV7-8; CDR3nt: TGTGCCAGCAGTTCAAGGACAAGGGACAATCAGCCCCAGCATTTT; CDR3aa: CASSSRTRDNQPQHF
len: 16; abundance: NA; j_gene: TRBJ1-5; d_gene: NA; v_gene: TRBV4-1; CDR3nt: TGCGCCAGCAGCCCCCGGACTGGGTTCGACAATCAGCCCCAGCATTTT; CDR3aa: CASSPRTGFDNQPQHF
len: 14; abundance: NA; j_gene: TRBJ2-3; d_gene: NA; v_gene: TRBV10-3; CDR3nt: TGTGCCGTTCGCGCACAGGGTAGCACAGATACGCAGTATTTT; CDR3aa: CAVRAQGSTDTQYF
len: 13; abundance: once; j_gene: TRBJ1-1; d_gene: NA; v_gene: TRBV19; CDR3nt: TGTGCCAGTAGTATAGGACCTCGGAGCGCAGCTTTCTTT; CDR3aa: CASSIGPRSAAFF
len: 16; abundance: NA; j_gene: TRBJ2-7; d_gene: NA; v_gene: TRBV11-2; CDR3nt: TGTGCCAGCAGCTTATTTCGGGAACTAGATAAGGGCGAGCAGTACTTC; CDR3aa: CASSLFRELDKGEQYF
len: 15; abundance: NA; j_gene: TRBJ2-6; d_gene: TRBD1; v_gene: TRBV19; CDR3nt: TGTGCCAGTACCCGGACAGGGGCCGGGGCCAACGTCCTGACTTTC; CDR3aa: CASTRTGAGANVLTF
len: 11; abundance: NA; j_gene: TRBJ2-3; d_gene: NA; v_gene: TRBV2; CDR3nt: TGTGCCAGCAGTGAGAGAGATACGCAGTATTTT; CDR3aa: CASSERDTQYF
len: 19; abundance: once; j_gene: TRBJ1-1; d_gene: TRBD1; v_gene: TRBV5-1; CDR3nt: TGCGCCAGCAGCCGGGTGCCTCCCGGGACAGGGAGCACGAACACTGAAGCTTTCTTT; CDR3aa: CASSRVPPGTGSTNTEAFF
len: 14; abundance: NA; j_gene: TRBJ2-1; d_gene: NA; v_gene: TRBV11-3; CDR3nt: TGTGCCAGCAGCAGTCGAAGGGGGTACAATGAGCAGTTCTTC; CDR3aa: CASSSRRGYNEQFF
len: 15; abundance: NA; j_gene: TRBJ2-5; d_gene: NA; v_gene: TRBV28; CDR3nt: TGTGCCAGCAGTTTCGGATCGGCGGGACAAGAGACCCAGTACTTC; CDR3aa: CASSFGSAGQETQYF
len: 16; abundance: NA; j_gene: TRBJ2-2; d_gene: TRBD1; v_gene: TRBV7-9; CDR3nt: TGTGCCAGCAGCCGCACGGACAGGGATTACACCGGGGAGCTGTTTTTT; CDR3aa: CASSRTDRDYTGELFF
len: 14; abundance: NA; j_gene: TRBJ2-5; d_gene: NA; v_gene: TRBV30; CDR3nt: TGTGCCTGGAGTGTAACGGGGGGCACAGAGACCCAGTACTTC; CDR3aa: CAWSVTGGTETQYF
len: 15; abundance: NA; j_gene: TRBJ1-1; d_gene: NA; v_gene: TRBV2; CDR3nt: TGTGCCAGCACTCACCCTCCGGCAGGGAACACTGAAGCTTTCTTT; CDR3aa: CASTHPPAGNTEAFF
len: 16; abundance: NA; j_gene: TRBJ2-2; d_gene: TRBD2; v_gene: TRBV9; CDR3nt: TGTGCCAGCAGCGTAGGGCTAGCGGGGAGGATCGGGGAGCTGTTTTTT; CDR3aa: CASSVGLAGRIGELFF
len: 15; abundance: NA; j_gene: TRBJ1-5; d_gene: NA; v_gene: TRBV6-6; CDR3nt: TGTGCCAGCACCACGACTCTCGAGGAAACTCAGCCCCAGCATTTT; CDR3aa: CASTTTLEETQPQHF
len: 17; abundance: once; j_gene: TRBJ2-7; d_gene: TRBD2; v_gene: TRBV5-4; CDR3nt: TGTGCCAGCAGCAAGGGACTAGCGATAAACCGCTCCTACGAGCAGTACTTC; CDR3aa: CASSKGLAINRSYEQYF
len: 16; abundance: NA; j_gene: TRBJ1-1; d_gene: TRBD1; v_gene: TRBV7-8; CDR3nt: TGTGCCAGCAGCTTAGCTGACAGGGGGCCGCGCACTGAAGCTTTCTTT; CDR3aa: CASSLADRGPRTEAFF
len: 15; abundance: NA; j_gene: TRBJ1-2; d_gene: NA; v_gene: TRBV5-8; CDR3nt: TGTGCCAGCAGCACTTTGACAGAGATTAACTATGGCTACACCTTC; CDR3aa: CASSTLTEINYGYTF
len: 15; abundance: NA; j_gene: TRBJ2-7; d_gene: NA; v_gene: TRBV6-6; CDR3nt: TGTGCCAGCAGTTATGTACAGGGAGAGATCTACGAGCAGTACTTC; CDR3aa: CASSYVQGEIYEQYF
len: 15; abundance: NA; j_gene: TRBJ1-2; d_gene: NA; v_gene: TRBV4-3; CDR3nt: TGCGCCAGCAGCCAAACCATACAGGGAAGCTATGGCTACACCTTC; CDR3aa: CASSQTIQGSYGYTF
len: 14; abundance: NA; j_gene: TRBJ2-7; d_gene: TRBD2; v_gene: TRBV5-4; CDR3nt: TGTGCCAGCAGAGAAGATAGCGGGAGTGACGAGCAGTACTTC; CDR3aa: CASREDSGSDEQYF
len: 13; abundance: NA; j_gene: TRBJ2-3; d_gene: TRBD1; v_gene: TRBV7-9; CDR3nt: TGTGCCAGCGAGGGGGCCAGCACAGATACGCAGTATTTT; CDR3aa: CASEGASTDTQYF
len: 14; abundance: NA; j_gene: TRBJ2-1; d_gene: NA; v_gene: TRBV7-9; CDR3nt: TGTGCCAGCAGCTTAGCGGGAGTTTCCAATGAGCAGTTCTTC; CDR3aa: CASSLAGVSNEQFF
len: 16; abundance: NA; j_gene: TRBJ1-2; d_gene: TRBD1; v_gene: TRBV6-5; CDR3nt: TGTGCCAGCAGTTCCGTCTCACAGGGGTGGTTATATGGCTACACCTTC; CDR3aa: CASSSVSQGWLYGYTF
len: 17; abundance: NA; j_gene: TRBJ1-1; d_gene: TRBD1; v_gene: TRBV5-1; CDR3nt: TGCGCCAGCAGCTGGACCAGGACAGGGGGCCGTGGGACTGAAGCTTTCTTT; CDR3aa: CASSWTRTGGRGTEAFF
len: 14; abundance: NA; j_gene: TRBJ2-7; d_gene: NA; v_gene: TRBV7-9; CDR3nt: TGTGCCAGCAGCCTAACCGGGACTCCCTACGAGCAGTACTTC; CDR3aa: CASSLTGTPYEQYF
len: 14; abundance: NA; j_gene: TRBJ2-1; d_gene: TRBD1; v_gene: TRBV9; CDR3nt: TGTGCCAGCAGCGTCGGACAGGGATACAATGAGCAGTTCTTC; CDR3aa: CASSVGQGYNEQFF
len: 15; abundance: NA; j_gene: TRBJ1-5; d_gene: TRBD1; v_gene: TRBV16; CDR3nt: TGTACCAGCAGCCAGCTGGGACAGCCGGGCCAGCCCCAGCATTTT; CDR3aa: CTSSQLGQPGQPQHF
len: 14; abundance: NA; j_gene: TRBJ1-2; d_gene: NA; v_gene: TRBV19; CDR3nt: TGTGCCAGTAGCGAACAGGGTTGGCTTCATGGCTACACCTTC; CDR3aa: CASSEQGWLHGYTF
len: 12; abundance: few; j_gene: TRBJ1-1; d_gene: NA; v_gene: TRBV7-9; CDR3nt: TGTGCCAGCAGCCCCCAAACAGGGCAAGCTTTCTTT; CDR3aa: CASSPQTGQAFF
len: 14; abundance: NA; j_gene: TRBJ1-6; d_gene: NA; v_gene: TRBV13; CDR3nt: TGTGCCAGCAGCTTAGGACGAGCAATTCACCCCCTCCACTTT; CDR3aa: CASSLGRAIHPLHF
len: 15; abundance: NA; j_gene: TRBJ2-7; d_gene: NA; v_gene: TRBV13; CDR3nt: TGTGCCAGCAGCTTAGGCTTCTTAGCGAGGTACGAGCAGTACTTC; CDR3aa: CASSLGFLARYEQYF
len: 14; abundance: once; j_gene: TRBJ2-7; d_gene: NA; v_gene: TRBV28; CDR3nt: TGTGCCAGCAGTTGGTTAGAGAGGCCCCACGAGCAGTACTTC; CDR3aa: CASSWLERPHEQYF
len: 16; abundance: few; j_gene: TRBJ1-1; d_gene: NA; v_gene: TRBV19; CDR3nt: TGTGCCAGTAGTATAGATCATTGGGGCGTGAACACTGAAGCTTTCTTT; CDR3aa: CASSIDHWGVNTEAFF
len: 12; abundance: NA; j_gene: TRBJ2-1; d_gene: TRBD2; v_gene: TRBV2; CDR3nt: TGTGCCAGCAGAGGACTAGGCAATGAGCAGTTCTTC; CDR3aa: CASRGLGNEQFF
len: 14; abundance: once; j_gene: TRBJ1-5; d_gene: NA; v_gene: TRBV30; CDR3nt: TGTGCCATCGGCTGGGGCCATAGCAATCAGCCCCAGCATTTT; CDR3aa: CAIGWGHSNQPQHF
len: 14; abundance: NA; j_gene: TRBJ2-7; d_gene: TRBD1; v_gene: TRBV5-5; CDR3nt: TGTGCCAGCAGCCCGGGACAGGGCGCCTACGAGCAGTACTTC; CDR3aa: CASSPGQGAYEQYF
len: 15; abundance: NA; j_gene: TRBJ2-3; d_gene: NA; v_gene: TRBV18; CDR3nt: TGTGCCAGCTCACCACAGGGAGCAAGCACAGATACGCAGTATTTT; CDR3aa: CASSPQGASTDTQYF
len: 14; abundance: few; j_gene: TRBJ1-4; d_gene: NA; v_gene: TRBV18; CDR3nt: TGTGCCAGCTCAGCTTACAGGTCTAATGAAAAACTGTTTTTT; CDR3aa: CASSAYRSNEKLFF
len: 14; abundance: NA; j_gene: TRBJ2-1; d_gene: NA; v_gene: TRBV18; CDR3nt: TGTGCCAGCTCACCACCTGGGCAGGGCAATGAGCAGTTCTTC; CDR3aa: CASSPPGQGNEQFF
len: 16; abundance: NA; j_gene: TRBJ1-1; d_gene: NA; v_gene: TRBV18; CDR3nt: TGTGCCAGCTCACCCCGTTTAGAGAGGGAGAACACTGAAGCTTTCTTT; CDR3aa: CASSPRLERENTEAFF
len: 14; abundance: once; j_gene: TRBJ1-4; d_gene: NA; v_gene: TRBV1; CDR3nt: TGCACCAGCAGTTACAGGGGGCGCAGTGAAAAACTGTTTTTT; CDR3aa: CTSSYRGRSEKLFF
len: 15; abundance: NA; j_gene: TRBJ1-3; d_gene: TRBD1; v_gene: TRBV5-4; CDR3nt: TGTGCCAGCAGTCTTAGGGGGCGCTCTGGAAACACCATATATTTT; CDR3aa: CASSLRGRSGNTIYF
len: 14; abundance: NA; j_gene: TRBJ2-3; d_gene: TRBD2; v_gene: TRBV2; CDR3nt: TGTGCCAGCAAGACTAGCGGGGGCACAGATACGCAGTATTTT; CDR3aa: CASKTSGGTDTQYF
len: 14; abundance: NA; j_gene: TRBJ2-5; d_gene: NA; v_gene: TRBV6-1; CDR3nt: TGTGCCAGCAGTTCCTACCAGGGAGGCGAGACCCAGTACTTC; CDR3aa: CASSSYQGGETQYF
len: 13; abundance: NA; j_gene: TRBJ1-1; d_gene: TRBD1; v_gene: TRBV28; CDR3nt: TGTGCCACAGGGGGGCCGATGAACACTGAAGCTTTCTTT; CDR3aa: CATGGPMNTEAFF
len: 14; abundance: NA; j_gene: TRBJ2-2; d_gene: TRBD2; v_gene: TRBV7-3; CDR3nt: TGTGCCAGCAGCGCGGGCGGGGGGGCCGGGGAGCTGTTTTTT; CDR3aa: CASSAGGGAGELFF
len: 15; abundance: NA; j_gene: TRBJ1-6; d_gene: NA; v_gene: TRBV5-6; CDR3nt: TGTGCCAGCAGCTTCAGGGGCTCCTATAATTCACCCCTCCACTTT; CDR3aa: CASSFRGSYNSPLHF
len: 17; abundance: NA; j_gene: TRBJ2-5; d_gene: TRBD2; v_gene: TRBV10-3; CDR3nt: TGTGCCATCAGTGATTCTAGGACAAGCGGGAGGCAAGAGACCCAGTACTTC; CDR3aa: CAISDSRTSGRQETQYF
len: 15; abundance: NA; j_gene: TRBJ2-3; d_gene: TRBD1; v_gene: TRBV18; CDR3nt: TGTGCCAGCTCGACAGGACAGGGAGGCACAGATACGCAGTATTTT; CDR3aa: CASSTGQGGTDTQYF
len: 15; abundance: NA; j_gene: TRBJ1-5; d_gene: NA; v_gene: TRBV5-5; CDR3nt: TGTGCCAGCAGCTTGGGTGGGTATCGGAGTCAGCCCCAGCATTTT; CDR3aa: CASSLGGYRSQPQHF
len: 14; abundance: NA; j_gene: TRBJ2-1; d_gene: TRBD1; v_gene: TRBV27; CDR3nt: TGTGCCAGCAGTTTATACAGGGGGTACAATGAGCAGTTCTTC; CDR3aa: CASSLYRGYNEQFF
len: 15; abundance: NA; j_gene: TRBJ2-3; d_gene: NA; v_gene: TRBV6-6; CDR3nt: TGTGCCAGCAGCCCCACCGGTAGCGGCCGGGATACGCAGTATTTT; CDR3aa: CASSPTGSGRDTQYF
len: 15; abundance: NA; j_gene: TRBJ2-5; d_gene: TRBD2; v_gene: TRBV19; CDR3nt: TGTGCCAGTAGTCCGGGACTAAGTAACCAAGAGACCCAGTACTTC; CDR3aa: CASSPGLSNQETQYF
len: 15; abundance: NA; j_gene: TRBJ2-3; d_gene: TRBD1; v_gene: TRBV6-1; CDR3nt: TGTGCCAGTTCCCTAGGGGGCCCCAACACAGATACGCAGTATTTT; CDR3aa: CASSLGGPNTDTQYF
len: 15; abundance: once; j_gene: TRBJ1-5; d_gene: TRBD1; v_gene: TRBV6-5; CDR3nt: TGTGCCAGCAGTTACTCTTGGGACAGAAATCAGCCCCAGCATTTT; CDR3aa: CASSYSWDRNQPQHF